This T cell receptor beta chain was obtained from a study of Graves' ophthalmopathy and Graves' hyperthyroidism. Amplification from RNA transcripts yielded the TCR beta CDR3 regions. Second-round multiplex PCR came after first-round RT-PCR with HTBI primers. TCRdb independently ran MiXCR on the multiplex PCR reads; one entry per CDR3 protein. The sample has 620,000 or so distinct CDR3 sequences; 20% to 25% are singletons. This clonotype has just a few counts. Its antigen remains unidentified. One end of the junction fails to match germline, which may point to a read error. Broader study findings: Prediction of ophthalmopathy progression reached roughly 70% sensitivity and 72% to 75% specificity. Most expanded clonotypes in thyroid above 0.001 frequency also showed up in blood.

The germline V gene encodes CDR1 SNHLY and CDR2 FYNNEI. The CDR3 is 15 residues long. The V and J genes are TRBV2 and TRBJ1-2, with D perhaps TRBD1 (6 bases). The sequenced material came from peripheral blood. The sequence came from a woman aged 18 to 35 with stable Graves' hyperthyroidism. Some clones in this sample may be carry-over from other donors' samples. The CDR3 DNA sequence: TGTGCCAGCAGCGAAGGACCGACAGGCTCTCGTGGCTACACCTTC. This codes for CASSEGPTGSRGYTF. The full variable domain, in which reference TRBV2 and TRBJ1-2 provide the parts outside the CDR3, is EPEVTQTPSHQVTQMGQEVILRCVPISNHLYFYWYRQILGQKVEFLVSFYNNEISEKSEIFDDQFSVERPDGSNFTLKIRSTKLEDSAMYFCASSEGPTGSRGYTFGSGTRLTVV.